The 3 T cell receptor beta chains below were found in one sample sequenced in a study of identical twins. TCRdb re-called the 5' RACE reads through MiXCR, storing one row per CDR3 protein. The sample lists under 350,000 distinct CDR3 sequences, just under 9.5% seen once, with approximately 7% in the top ten. This sample also belongs to another study, concerning yellow fever vaccine responses in identical twins.

Sequenced sample: CD8+ T cells sorted from blood. The receptors were sampled from a woman younger than 30 in good health.

This clonotype showed up just a few times. The rearrangement links TRBV7-2 to TRBJ2-7; 8 positions agree with TRBD2. In germline, CDR1 is SGHTA, CDR2 FQGNSA. Germline trimming cut 5 bases from V and 0 bases from J; bases unmatched to any gene: 3. The CDR3 extends over 14 amino acids. The CDR3 region is CASSTGLVSYEQYF. CDR3 coding DNA: TGTGCCAGCAGCACGGGACTAGTCTCCTACGAGCAGTACTTC.

Worth noting for this clonotype: Germline and junction disagree at one end, which may indicate a read error. The chain joins TRBV28 to TRBJ2-3; 9 bases fit TRBD2. The germline CDR1 and CDR2 sequences are MDHEN and SYDVKM. The CDR3 sequence is 18 residues long. CDR3 DNA sequence: TGTGCTAGCAGTTTGGTTTTTGTCGGACTAGCGTTCACAGATACGCAGTATTTT. This sequence encodes CASSLVFVGLAFTDTQYF.

At least ten counts were recorded for this clonotype. The CDR3 sequence: CASSLAGQGAEQYF. The DNA of the CDR3 is TGTGCCAGCAGCTTAGCAGGCCAGGGGGCCGAGCAGTACTTC. This sequence joins TRBV7-9 and TRBJ2-7; 8 bases line up with TRBD1. The germline CDR1 and CDR2 sequences are SEHNR and FQNEAQ (reference sequence). The CDR3 consists of 14 residues. The ends lost 0 bases at V and 6 bases at J; junction bases unmatched: 4.